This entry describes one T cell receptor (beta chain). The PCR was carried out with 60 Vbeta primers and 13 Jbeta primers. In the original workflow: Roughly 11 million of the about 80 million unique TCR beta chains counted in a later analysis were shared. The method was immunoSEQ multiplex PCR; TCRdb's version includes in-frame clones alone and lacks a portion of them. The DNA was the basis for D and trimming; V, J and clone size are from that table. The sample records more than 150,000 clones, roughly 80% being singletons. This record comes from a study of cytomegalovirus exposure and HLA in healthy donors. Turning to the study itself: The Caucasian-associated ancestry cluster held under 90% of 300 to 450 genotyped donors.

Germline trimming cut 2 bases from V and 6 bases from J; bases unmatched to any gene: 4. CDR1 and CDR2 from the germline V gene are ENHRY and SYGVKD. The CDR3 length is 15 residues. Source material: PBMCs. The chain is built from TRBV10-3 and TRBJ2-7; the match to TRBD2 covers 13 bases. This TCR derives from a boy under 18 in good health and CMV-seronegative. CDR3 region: CAISEGLAGEAEQYF. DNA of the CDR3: TGTGCCATCAGTGAGGGACTAGCGGGAGAAGCCGAGCAGTACTTC.